One sample yielded the 27 T cell receptor beta chains listed below, sequenced in a study of identical twins (dated by TCRdb to between 2015 and 2016). The receptor library was made with 5' RACE. The sample was run on an Illumina HiSeq 2000. TCRdb reprocessing: public reads trimmed at Q25 with fastp, clones called with MiXCR, in-frame beta chains kept. Each entry is one CDR3 protein sequence, shown with its most common DNA and genes. In all, the sample holds some 1,700,000 distinct CDR3 sequences, and about 30% of those were seen once. The ten largest clones take up under 0.35% of the sample. The specimen sequenced was cord blood. These receptors were taken from a newborn girl in good health.

This clonotype was observed a handful of times. The chain uses TRBV20-1 and TRBJ2-1; 12 positions agree with TRBD2. V dropped 3 bases and J dropped 6; count of bases not matched to a gene: 6. The CDR3 consists of 15 residues. The germline CDR1 and CDR2 sequences are DFQATT and SNEGSKA (reference sequence). CDR3 protein: CSASHLGLAGNEQFF. CDR3 nucleotide sequence: TGCAGTGCTAGCCACTTGGGACTAGCGGGCAATGAGCAGTTCTTC.

The CDR3 nucleotides are TGTGCCAGCAACACTTGGGGGGCGGCCCAGCATTTT. The encoded protein is CASNTWGAAQHF. J is TRBJ1-5 and V is TRBV12-3 or TRBV12-4, with D possibly being TRBD1 (6 bases). Trimming removed 7 bases from V and 11 bases from J, with 15 bases in between. This CDR3 is 12 amino acids long.

This clonotype occurred a few times. This chain links TRBV6-1 with TRBJ2-3, with 8 bases identical to TRBD2. After removal of 11 bases from V and 0 bases from J, the junction contained 10 bases not matched to a gene. CDR1 MNHNS and CDR2 SASEGT come from the germline V gene. The CDR3 spans 15 residues. The chain's CDR3 is CAVSTRGGSTDTQYF. CDR3 nucleotides: TGTGCCGTGTCTACCCGGGGGGGTAGCACAGATACGCAGTATTTT.

This clonotype occurred a few times. As DNA, the CDR3 is TGTGCCAGCAGTTCGTCAGGAATCCCATACTATGGCTACACCTTC. Translating gives CASSSSGIPYYGYTF. The rearrangement links TRBV27 to TRBJ1-2; D not certain. Germline assignment: CDR1 MNHEY and CDR2 SMNVEV (reference sequence). The ends were cut back, 4 bases at V and 3 bases at J, with 15 bases in the middle. The CDR3 totals 15 residues.

The chain has TRBV7-8 and TRBJ2-1, with 15 bases aligning to TRBD2. V was clipped by 6 bases and J by 1 base; unmatched bases: 4. CDR3 size: 17 residues. Per the germline V gene, CDR1 is SGHVS and CDR2 is FQNEAQ. The CDR3 DNA reads TGTGCCAGCAGAGGACTAGCGGGAGGGAGGTCCTACAATGAGCAGTTCTTC. Protein product: CASRGLAGGRSYNEQFF.

This chain connects TRBV6-6 to TRBJ2-1, with 9 bases that match TRBD2. J lost 9 bases, V lost 4 bases, and 13 bases had no gene match. CDR3 length equals 16 residues. The germline CDR1 and CDR2 sequences are MNHNY and SVGAGI (reference sequence). CDR3 in DNA: TGTGCCAGCAGTTCAACAAGCGGGGGGAAAGGTAGTGAGCAGTTCTTC. Its translation is CASSSTSGGKGSEQFF.

This chain uses TRBV20-1 with TRBJ1-6, with D perhaps matching TRBD1 (6 bases). Germline lookup yields CDR1 DFQATT and CDR2 SNEGSKA (reference sequence). CDR3 size: 15 residues. V was cut by 5 bases and J by 0 bases, with 11 bases left in between. CDR3 protein: CSARTESSYNSPLHF. CDR3 in DNA: TGCAGTGCTCGGACAGAGAGCTCCTATAATTCACCCCTCCACTTT.

This clonotype was seen more than once but under ten times. The rearrangement links TRBV5-1 to TRBJ2-1, with TRBD2 matching over 16 bases. Trimming removed 4 bases from V and 8 bases from J; junction bases left unmatched: 6. Germline CDR1 SGHRS, CDR2 YFSETQ. The CDR3 is 16 amino acids. The CDR3 nucleotides are TGCGCCAGCAGCAAAGGGACTAGCGGGGGGGCCGATGAGCAGTTCTTC. Its translation: CASSKGTSGGADEQFF.

The CDR3 protein is CASSSEGGQGWGTQYF. DNA of the CDR3: TGTGCCAGCAGCTCCGAGGGGGGACAGGGGTGGGGGACCCAGTACTTC. The chain combines TRBV7-2 with TRBJ2-7; TRBD1 agrees at 10 bases. The J call could be wrong; TRBJ2-5 is a better fit for the DNA end. From germline, CDR1 is SGHTA and CDR2 FQGNSA. The CDR3 runs to 16 residues.

This clonotype was seen only a few times. This chain joins TRBV20-1 and TRBJ2-7; the D is unclear. This CDR3 has 11 amino acids. V was clipped by 6 bases and J by 4 bases, with 10 bases between them. Germline V lookup: CDR1 DFQATT, CDR2 SNEGSKA (reference sequence). The CDR3 DNA reads TGCAGTGCCTCTAAAATTTACGAGCAGTACTTC. Protein product: CSASKIYEQYF.

The rearrangement joins TRBV3-1 to TRBJ2-3, with 9 bases identical to TRBD2. CDR3 length: 14 residues. The trim removed 3 bases at V and 4 bases at J, leaving 2 bases unmatched. Germline CDR1 and CDR2: LGHDT and YNNKEL (reference sequence). CDR3 nucleotide sequence: TGTGCCAGCAGCCACGGACTAGCGCCAGATACGCAGTATTTT. Protein: CASSHGLAPDTQYF.

This clonotype was seen many times. The rearrangement uses TRBV20-1 and TRBJ2-1, with D unresolved. Deletions cut 3 bases from V and 6 bases from J, with 6 bases between. The germline V gene encodes CDR1 DFQATT and CDR2 SNEGSKA (reference sequence). The CDR3 consists of 11 residues. The CDR3 nucleotides read TGCAGTGCTAGCGGCGTCAATGAGCAGTTCTTC. The encoded protein is CSASGVNEQFF.

This clonotype showed up just a few times. The chain's CDR3 is CASSLSLAAIKEREQFF. Here the CDR3 DNA reads TGTGCCAGCAGCTTAAGTTTAGCGGCGATAAAAGAAAGGGAGCAGTTCTTC. The J gene is TRBJ2-1, the V gene TRBV7-6; D perhaps matches TRBD2 (6 bases). V gave up 2 bases and J gave up 10 bases, with 24 bases separating them. CDR1 and CDR2 (germline): SGHVS, FNYEAQ. CDR3 length: 17 residues.

This chain uses TRBV6-6 with TRBJ2-3, with 10 positions matching TRBD1. Germline V gene sequence: CDR1 MNHNY, CDR2 SVGAGI (reference sequence). Trimming removed 5 bases from V and 5 bases from J; junction bases left unmatched: 4. The CDR3 loop spans 14 amino acids. The DNA for the CDR3 is TGTGCCAGCAGTGGACAGGGGGGCATAGATACGCAGTATTTT. Translating it yields CASSGQGGIDTQYF.

This chain links TRBV28 with TRBJ2-7; D uncertain. This CDR3 is 12 amino acids long. V shed 6 bases and J shed 4 bases, with 10 bases lying between them. Germline lookup yields CDR1 MDHEN and CDR2 SYDVKM. The CDR3 sequence: CASSRPLYEQYF. The CDR3, as DNA: TGTGCCAGCAGCCGGCCCCTTTACGAGCAGTACTTC.

The chain couples TRBV24-1 to TRBJ2-5; D possibly corresponds to TRBD2 (5 bases). Germline V CDR1 and CDR2: KGHDR, SFDVKD. V was cut by 3 bases and J by 8 bases, with 15 bases left in between. The CDR3 spans 14 residues. CDR3: CATSDSTSAGTQYF. As DNA, the CDR3 is TGTGCCACCAGTGATAGTACATCGGCGGGTACCCAGTACTTC.

This clonotype has just a few counts. The chain links TRBV20-1 to TRBJ2-2; tentative D call: TRBD1 (6 bases). Germline assignment: CDR1 DFQATT and CDR2 SNEGSKA (reference sequence). The CDR3 runs to 12 residues. The V and J ends lost 5 bases and 4 bases respectively, with 8 bases between them. CDR3 coding DNA: TGCAGTGCTTACAGGGTCACCGGGGAGCTGTTTTTT. Its protein is CSAYRVTGELFF.

This clonotype was seen a few times. The chain combines TRBV29-1 with TRBJ1-1; TRBD1 matches 7 bases. Per the germline V gene, CDR1 is SQVTM and CDR2 is ANQGSEA. With 5 bases clipped from V and 0 bases from J, the junction kept 3 bases outside the gene matches. This CDR3 is 13 amino acids long. CDR3: CSVTTGMNTEAFF. CDR3 sequence (DNA): TGCAGCGTTACGACAGGGATGAACACTGAAGCTTTCTTT. Full variable domain (outside the CDR3, taken from reference TRBV29-1 and TRBJ1-1): SAVISQKPSRDICQRGTSLTIQCQVDSQVTMMFWYRQQPGQSLTLIATANQGSEATYESGFVIDKFPISRPNLTFSTLTVSNMSPEDSSIYLCSVTTGMNTEAFFGQGTRLTVV.

This clonotype was counted between two and nine times. The chain uses TRBV12-3 or TRBV12-4 and TRBJ2-4; either TRBD1 or TRBD2 may fit D (5 bases each). The CDR3 length is 15 residues. The V end lost 5 bases, the J end lost 2 bases, and 13 bases lay between the germline ends. CDR3 sequence reads: CASSPLGETKNIQYF. The CDR3 coding sequence is TGTGCCAGCAGTCCGCTGGGGGAGACCAAAAACATTCAGTACTTC.

This clonotype was seen more than once but under ten times. The V and J genes are TRBV6-5 and TRBJ2-7, with 9 positions matching TRBD2. Germline V gene lookup returns CDR1 MNHEY and CDR2 SVGAGI. Trimming took 4 bases from V and 3 from J; bases not matched to a gene: 7. CDR3 length: 15 amino acids. This CDR3 reads CASSLQREVVYEQYF. In nucleotides, the CDR3 is TGTGCCAGCAGTTTACAGCGGGAGGTCGTCTACGAGCAGTACTTC.

The V gene is TRBV6-6, the J gene TRBJ2-2, with no clear D. The CDR3 is 14 residues long. Trimming pared 5 bases from V and 0 bases from J, leaving 7 bases between. Germline lookup yields CDR1 MNHNY and CDR2 SVGAGI (reference sequence). For the CDR3, the DNA is TGTGCCAGCAGTATAAGGCCGAACACCGGGGAGCTGTTTTTT. It translates to CASSIRPNTGELFF.

The chain employs TRBV10-3 and TRBJ1-6; no clear D. Germline V gives CDR1 ENHRY, CDR2 SYGVKD. V was trimmed by 0 bases and J by 3 bases, leaving 6 bases between them. The CDR3 covers 15 residues. The CDR3 reads CAISESSRYNSPLHF. CDR3 DNA: TGTGCCATCAGTGAGTCGAGCCGCTATAATTCACCCCTCCACTTT.

This clonotype was seen more than once but under ten times. The chain combines TRBV20-1 with TRBJ2-7; D call uncertain. V lost 3 bases and J lost 6, with 3 bases in between. Per the germline V gene, CDR1 is DFQATT and CDR2 is SNEGSKA (reference sequence). The CDR3 covers 9 residues. The CDR3 region is CSASPEQYF. As DNA, the CDR3 is TGCAGTGCTAGCCCCGAGCAGTACTTC.

J is TRBJ2-7 and V is TRBV10-3; tentatively, D is TRBD1 or TRBD2 (5 bases each). Germline V gene data show CDR1 as ENHRY and CDR2 as SYGVKD. The V end was cut by 3 bases, the J end by 10 bases, with 13 bases between. The CDR3 length is 12 residues. The CDR3: CAISDAREIQYF. The CDR3, as DNA: TGTGCCATCAGTGACGCCAGGGAGATCCAGTACTTC.

This clonotype appeared many times. This chain links TRBV28 with TRBJ1-5; tentative D call: TRBD1 (5 bases). The V gene's germline CDR1 is MDHEN and CDR2 SYDVKM. The CDR3 length is 16 residues. V was cut by 6 bases and J by 2 bases, with 17 bases left in between. The CDR3 loop reads CASRIIRDRGNQPQHF. In DNA form, the CDR3 reads TGTGCCAGCAGGATAATCAGGGATAGGGGCAATCAGCCCCAGCATTTT.

The V gene is TRBV12-3 or TRBV12-4, the J gene TRBJ2-3; the match to TRBD2 covers 8 bases. The CDR3 loop spans 15 amino acids. V shed 6 bases, J shed 4 bases, and the junction held 9 bases outside the gene matches. The CDR3 sequence is CASRRTSGPADTQYF. The CDR3 coding sequence is TGTGCCAGCAGGCGAACTAGCGGCCCGGCAGATACGCAGTATTTT.

The chain links TRBV28 to TRBJ1-1; TRBD1 might be the D (6 bases). Germline CDR1 MDHEN, CDR2 SYDVKM. The length of the CDR3 is 14 residues. V was trimmed by 8 bases and J by 3 bases, leaving 16 bases between them. This chain's CDR3 is CASPLPYRDTEAFF. CDR3 bases: TGTGCCAGCCCCCTCCCGTACAGGGACACTGAAGCTTTCTTT.